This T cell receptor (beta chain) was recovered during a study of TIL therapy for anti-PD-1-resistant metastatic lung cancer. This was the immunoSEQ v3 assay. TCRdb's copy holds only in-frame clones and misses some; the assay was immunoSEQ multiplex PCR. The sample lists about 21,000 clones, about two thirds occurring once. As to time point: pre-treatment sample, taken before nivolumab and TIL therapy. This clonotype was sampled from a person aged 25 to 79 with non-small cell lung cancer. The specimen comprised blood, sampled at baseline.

CDR3 DNA: TGTGCCAGCTCACCACGTCAGAACGGCCAGACTAGCACAGATACGCAGTATTTT. Its translation is CASSPRQNGQTSTDTQYF. The V and J genes are TRBV18 and TRBJ2-3; D is unclear. Germline V gene sequence: CDR1 KGHSH, CDR2 LQKENI. This CDR3 region has 18 residues. Trimming shortened V by 1 base and J by 0 bases, and 17 bases separated the two germline ends. Full variable domain (rest looked up from reference TRBV18 and TRBJ2-3): NAGVMQNPRHLVRRRGQEARLRCSPMKGHSHVYWYRQLPEEGLKFMVYLQKENIIDESGMPKERFSAEFPKEGPSILRIQQVVRGDSAAYFCASSPRQNGQTSTDTQYFGPGTRLTVL.